The sample holds many counts of the clone carrying this TCR beta chain. The ends were cut back, 7 bases at V and 6 bases at J, with 19 bases in the middle. The length of the CDR3 is 15 residues. The germline CDR1 and CDR2 sequences are MDHEN and SYDVKM. The data belong to a study of regulatory T cells in long-lasting Graves disease. The time point here: newly diagnosed GD, antithyroid drugs for less than 3 months. The authors made the TCR library using RNA they extracted from PBMCs. Both iRepertoire HTBI primers and Arm-PCR of CDR3 regions were used to build the TCR beta libraries. TCRdb passed the multiplex PCR reads through MiXCR, listing each CDR3 protein once. The sample carries 360,000 or so distinct CDR3 sequences, roughly 17% recorded once. The same sample was also used in a study of T cells in Graves' hyperthyroidism and ophthalmopathy.

The sample here was peripheral blood mononuclear cells (PBMCs), taken at new diagnosis, from a patient treated with antithyroid drugs. The chain has TRBV28 and TRBJ1-5; weak D call: TRBD1 (6 bases). This TCR was recovered from a young woman with Graves disease. The CDR3 DNA reads as TGTGCCAGCACGGGGGCCGGGGTTTTGGGTCAGCCCCAGCATTTT. Its protein product is CASTGAGVLGQPQHF.